This TCR beta chain is from a study of cytomegalovirus exposure and HLA in healthy donors. A word on this clone: Its antigen remains unknown.

The PCR employed 60 Vbeta primers together with 13 Jbeta primers. Using immunoSEQ multiplex PCR, the repertoire was profiled, and TCRdb retains in-frame clones only, with some absent. The profile shows approximately 120,000 clones, roughly 80% of them singletons. Whole-study findings and limits: One variant, a missense change in DCLRE1C, was linked in a later analysis to TCR beta V- and J-gene trimming. Fewer N-insertions (relative to the roughly 730-donor mean) were reportedly seen in an Asian-associated ancestry cluster in a later analysis. The listing of roughly 160 TCR beta chains classed them as cytomegalovirus-associated. Another analysis was done later, and it associated more than 15,000 TCR beta sequences with HLA alleles at 0.05 false discovery rate.

This TCR was recovered from a man aged 18 to 30 in good health and CMV-seropositive. Sequenced: PBMCs.

The CDR3 loop reads CASSRMDSNYGYTF. CDR3 DNA sequence: TGTGCCAGCAGTCGCATGGACAGCAACTATGGCTACACCTTC. J is TRBJ1-2 and V is TRBV7-2; TRBD1 might be the D (6 bases). CDR1 is SGHTA, CDR2 FQGNSA, per germline. Between the trimmed V and J ends, which lost 6 bases and 2 bases, there was a span of 13 bases. The CDR3 contains 14 residues.